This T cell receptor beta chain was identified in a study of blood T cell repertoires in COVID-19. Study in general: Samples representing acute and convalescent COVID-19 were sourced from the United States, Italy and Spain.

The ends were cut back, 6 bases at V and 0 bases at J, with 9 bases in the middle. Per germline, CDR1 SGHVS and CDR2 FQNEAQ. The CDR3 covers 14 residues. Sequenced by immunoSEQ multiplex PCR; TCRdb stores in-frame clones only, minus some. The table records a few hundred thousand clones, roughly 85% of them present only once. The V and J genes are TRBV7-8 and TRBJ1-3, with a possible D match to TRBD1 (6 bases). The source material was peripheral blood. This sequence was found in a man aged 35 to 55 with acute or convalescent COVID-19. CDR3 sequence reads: CASRTGTSGNTIYF. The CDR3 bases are TGTGCCAGCAGGACAGGCACCTCTGGAAACACCATATATTTT.